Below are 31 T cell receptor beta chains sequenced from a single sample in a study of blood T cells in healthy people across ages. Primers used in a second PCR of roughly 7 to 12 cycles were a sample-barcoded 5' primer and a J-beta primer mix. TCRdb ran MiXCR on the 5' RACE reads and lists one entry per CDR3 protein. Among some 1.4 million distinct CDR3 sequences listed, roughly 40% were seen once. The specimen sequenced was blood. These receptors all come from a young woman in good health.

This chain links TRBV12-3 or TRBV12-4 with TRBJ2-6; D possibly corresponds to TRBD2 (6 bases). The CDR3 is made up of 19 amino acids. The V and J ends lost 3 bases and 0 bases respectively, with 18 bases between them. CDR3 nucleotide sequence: TGTGCCAGCAGTTTGAGGGCGGGGTCTACCAGCTCTGGGGCCAACGTCCTGACTTTC. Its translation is CASSLRAGSTSSGANVLTF.

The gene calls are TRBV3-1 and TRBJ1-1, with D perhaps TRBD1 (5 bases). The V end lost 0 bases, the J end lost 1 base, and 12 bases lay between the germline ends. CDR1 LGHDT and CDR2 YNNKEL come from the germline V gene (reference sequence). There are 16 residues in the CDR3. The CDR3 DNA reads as TGTGCCAGCAGCCAAGAGAGTCGGGGCGAGAACACTGAAGCTTTCTTT. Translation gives CASSQESRGENTEAFF.

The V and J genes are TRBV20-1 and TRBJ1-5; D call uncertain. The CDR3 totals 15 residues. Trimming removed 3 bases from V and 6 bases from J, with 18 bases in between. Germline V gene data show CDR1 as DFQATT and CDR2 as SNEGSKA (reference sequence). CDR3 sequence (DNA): TGCAGTGCTAGCCCCCAGCGAGGTTTCGGTCAGCCCCAGCATTTT. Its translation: CSASPQRGFGQPQHF.

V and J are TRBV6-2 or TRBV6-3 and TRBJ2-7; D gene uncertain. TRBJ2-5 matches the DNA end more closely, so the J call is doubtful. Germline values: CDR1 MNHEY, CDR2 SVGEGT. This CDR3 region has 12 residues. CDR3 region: CASTGPRATQYF. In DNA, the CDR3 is TGTGCCAGCACGGGCCCCCGGGCGACCCAGTACTTC.

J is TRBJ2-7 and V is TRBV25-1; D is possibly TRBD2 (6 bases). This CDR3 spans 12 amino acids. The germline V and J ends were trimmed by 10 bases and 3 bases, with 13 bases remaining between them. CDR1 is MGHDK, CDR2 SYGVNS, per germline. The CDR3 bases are TGTGCCACCCCGGGACTGGGCTACGAGCAGTACTTC. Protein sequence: CATPGLGYEQYF.

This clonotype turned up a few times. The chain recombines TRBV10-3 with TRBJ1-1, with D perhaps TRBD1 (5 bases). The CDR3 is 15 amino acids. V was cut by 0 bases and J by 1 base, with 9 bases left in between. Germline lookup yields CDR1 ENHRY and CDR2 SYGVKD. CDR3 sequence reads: CAISESGQGNTEAFF. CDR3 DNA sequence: TGTGCCATCAGTGAGTCAGGCCAGGGGAACACTGAAGCTTTCTTT.

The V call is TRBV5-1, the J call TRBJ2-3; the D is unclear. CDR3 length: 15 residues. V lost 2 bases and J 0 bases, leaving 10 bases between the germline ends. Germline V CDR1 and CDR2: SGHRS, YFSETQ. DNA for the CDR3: TGCGCCAGCAGCTTACCGGAGACTAGCACAGATACGCAGTATTTT. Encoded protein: CASSLPETSTDTQYF.

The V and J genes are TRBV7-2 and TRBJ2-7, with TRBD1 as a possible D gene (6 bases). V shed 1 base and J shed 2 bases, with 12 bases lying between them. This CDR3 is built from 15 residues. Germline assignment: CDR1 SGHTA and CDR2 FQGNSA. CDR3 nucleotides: TGTGCCAGCAGCTTAGGAGGACAGACAGCCTACGAGCAGTACTTC. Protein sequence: CASSLGGQTAYEQYF. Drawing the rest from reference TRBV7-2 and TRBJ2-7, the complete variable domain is GAGVSQSPSNKVTEKGKDVELRCDPISGHTALYWYRQSLGQGLEFLIYFQGNSAPDKSGLPSDRFSAERTGGSVSTLTIQRTQQEDSAVYLCASSLGGQTAYEQYFGPGTRLTVT.

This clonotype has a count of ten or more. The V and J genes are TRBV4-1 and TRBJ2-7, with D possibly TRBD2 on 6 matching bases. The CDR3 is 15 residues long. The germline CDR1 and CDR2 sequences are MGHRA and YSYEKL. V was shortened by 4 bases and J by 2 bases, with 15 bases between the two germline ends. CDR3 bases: TGCGCCAGCAGCCGGGAGCCCGGAGGGACCTACGAGCAGTACTTC. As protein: CASSREPGGTYEQYF.

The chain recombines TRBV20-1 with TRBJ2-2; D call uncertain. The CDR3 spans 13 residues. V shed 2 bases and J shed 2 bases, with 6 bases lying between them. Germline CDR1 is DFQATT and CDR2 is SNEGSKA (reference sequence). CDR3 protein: CSARQINTGELFF. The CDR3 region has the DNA TGCAGTGCTAGACAGATAAACACCGGGGAGCTGTTTTTT.

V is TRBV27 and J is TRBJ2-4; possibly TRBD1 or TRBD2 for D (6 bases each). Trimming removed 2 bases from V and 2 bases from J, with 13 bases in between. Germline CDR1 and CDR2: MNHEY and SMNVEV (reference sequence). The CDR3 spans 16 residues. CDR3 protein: CASSLDPGGSKNIQYF. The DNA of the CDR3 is TGTGCCAGCAGTTTAGACCCCGGGGGCTCCAAAAACATTCAGTACTTC.

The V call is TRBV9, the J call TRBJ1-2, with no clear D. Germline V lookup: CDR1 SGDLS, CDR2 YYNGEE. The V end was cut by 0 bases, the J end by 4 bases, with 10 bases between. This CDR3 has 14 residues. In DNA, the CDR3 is TGTGCCAGCAGCGTAGAGGCGGGAAGCTATGGCTACACCTTC. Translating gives CASSVEAGSYGYTF.

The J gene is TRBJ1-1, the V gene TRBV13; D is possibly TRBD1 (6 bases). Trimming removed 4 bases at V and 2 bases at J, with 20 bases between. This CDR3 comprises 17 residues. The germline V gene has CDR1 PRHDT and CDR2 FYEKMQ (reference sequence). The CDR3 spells CASSYGAGEYLNTEAFF. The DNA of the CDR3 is TGTGCCAGCAGCTATGGGGCAGGGGAGTACCTCAACACTGAAGCTTTCTTT.

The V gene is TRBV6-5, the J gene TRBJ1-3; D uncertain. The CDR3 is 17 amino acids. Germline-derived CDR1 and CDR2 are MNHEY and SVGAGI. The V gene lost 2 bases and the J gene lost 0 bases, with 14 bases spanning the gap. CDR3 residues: CASSYEQRLISGNTIYF. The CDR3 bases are TGTGCCAGCAGTTACGAACAACGACTCATCTCTGGAAACACCATATATTTT.

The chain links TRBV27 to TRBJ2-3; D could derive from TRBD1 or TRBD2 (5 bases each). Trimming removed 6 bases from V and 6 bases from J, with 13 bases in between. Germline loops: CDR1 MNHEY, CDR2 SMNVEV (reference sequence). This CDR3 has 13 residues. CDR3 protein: CASRGTTLDTQYF. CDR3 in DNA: TGTGCCAGCAGAGGGACGACTCTCGATACGCAGTATTTT.

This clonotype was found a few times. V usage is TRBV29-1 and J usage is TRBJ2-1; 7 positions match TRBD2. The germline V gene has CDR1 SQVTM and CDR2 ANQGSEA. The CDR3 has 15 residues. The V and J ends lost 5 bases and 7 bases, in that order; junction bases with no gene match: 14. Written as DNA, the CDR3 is TGCAGCGTTAAAGGATCAGGCGGGGGTGGGAATGAGCAGTTCTTC. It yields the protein CSVKGSGGGGNEQFF.

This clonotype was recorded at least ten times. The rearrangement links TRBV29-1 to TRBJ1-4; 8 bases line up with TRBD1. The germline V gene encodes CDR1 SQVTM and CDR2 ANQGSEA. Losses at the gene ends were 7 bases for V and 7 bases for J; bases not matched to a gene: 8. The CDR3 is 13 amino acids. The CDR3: CSASGQGGEKLFF. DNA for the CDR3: TGCAGCGCCTCAGGACAGGGCGGTGAAAAACTGTTTTTT. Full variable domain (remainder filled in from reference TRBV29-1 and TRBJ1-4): SAVISQKPSRDICQRGTSLTIQCQVDSQVTMMFWYRQQPGQSLTLIATANQGSEATYESGFVIDKFPISRPNLTFSTLTVSNMSPEDSSIYLCSASGQGGEKLFFGSGTQLSVL.

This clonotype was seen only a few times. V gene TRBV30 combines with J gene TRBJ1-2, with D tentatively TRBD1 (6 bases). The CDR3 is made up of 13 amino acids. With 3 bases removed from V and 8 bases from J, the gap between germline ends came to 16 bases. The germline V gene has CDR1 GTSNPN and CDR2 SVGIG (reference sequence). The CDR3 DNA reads TGTGCCTGGAGAGCGGCAGGGGCTTCCGGCTACACCTTC. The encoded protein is CAWRAAGASGYTF.

The CDR3 DNA reads TGTGCCAGCAGCTTAGGTCAGGGGAAAAATCAGCCCCAGCATTTT. Translation gives CASSLGQGKNQPQHF. The V gene is TRBV7-8, the J gene TRBJ1-5; D perhaps matches TRBD1 (6 bases). Trimming removed 1 base at V and 4 bases at J, with 11 bases between. Per germline, CDR1 SGHVS and CDR2 FQNEAQ. CDR3 length: 15 residues.

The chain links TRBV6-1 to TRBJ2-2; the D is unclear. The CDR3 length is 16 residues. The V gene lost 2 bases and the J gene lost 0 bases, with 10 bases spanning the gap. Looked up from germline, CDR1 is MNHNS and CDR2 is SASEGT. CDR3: CASSEWQAANTGELFF. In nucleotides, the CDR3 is TGTGCCAGCAGTGAATGGCAGGCGGCGAACACCGGGGAGCTGTTTTTT.

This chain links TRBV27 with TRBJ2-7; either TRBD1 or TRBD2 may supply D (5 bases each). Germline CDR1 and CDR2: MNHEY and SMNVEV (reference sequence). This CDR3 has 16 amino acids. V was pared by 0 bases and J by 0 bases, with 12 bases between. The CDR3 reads CASSLSRGLLSYEQYF. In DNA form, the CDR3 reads TGTGCCAGCAGTTTATCCCGGGGCCTACTCTCCTACGAGCAGTACTTC.

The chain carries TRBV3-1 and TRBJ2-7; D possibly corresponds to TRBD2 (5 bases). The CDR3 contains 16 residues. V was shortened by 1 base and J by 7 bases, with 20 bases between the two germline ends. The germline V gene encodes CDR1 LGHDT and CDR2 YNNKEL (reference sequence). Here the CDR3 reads CASSQGGWERPFEQYF. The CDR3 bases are TGTGCCAGCAGCCAAGGAGGATGGGAGCGTCCGTTTGAGCAGTACTTC.

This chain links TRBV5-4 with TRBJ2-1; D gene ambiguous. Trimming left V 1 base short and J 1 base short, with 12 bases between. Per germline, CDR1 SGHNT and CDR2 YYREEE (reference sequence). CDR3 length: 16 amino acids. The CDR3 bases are TGTGCCAGCAGCTTGAAGCTCGACCTTTCCTACAATGAGCAGTTCTTC. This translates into CASSLKLDLSYNEQFF.

The CDR3 sequence: CASGAGQGATEAFF. CDR3 sequence (DNA): TGTGCCAGCGGGGCGGGGCAGGGGGCCACTGAAGCTTTCTTT. This rearrangement joins TRBV19 to TRBJ1-1; 8 positions agree with TRBD1. CDR1 and CDR2 from the germline V gene are LNHDA and SQIVND (reference sequence). The J segment lost 4 bases and the V segment lost 9 bases, leaving 10 bases of the junction unmatched. This CDR3 is 14 amino acids long.

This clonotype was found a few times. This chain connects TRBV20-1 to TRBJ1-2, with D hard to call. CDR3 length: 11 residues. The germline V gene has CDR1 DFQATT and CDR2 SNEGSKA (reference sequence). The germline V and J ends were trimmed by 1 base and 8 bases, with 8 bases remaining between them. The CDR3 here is CSARGQEGYTF. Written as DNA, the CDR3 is TGCAGTGCTAGAGGGCAAGAAGGCTACACCTTC.

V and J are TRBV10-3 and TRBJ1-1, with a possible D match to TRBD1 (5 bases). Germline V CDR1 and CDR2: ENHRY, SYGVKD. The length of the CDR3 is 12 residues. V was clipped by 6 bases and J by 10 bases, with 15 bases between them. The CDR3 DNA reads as TGTGCCATCAGGACAGAAGCGGCTGGAGCTTTCTTT. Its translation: CAIRTEAAGAFF.

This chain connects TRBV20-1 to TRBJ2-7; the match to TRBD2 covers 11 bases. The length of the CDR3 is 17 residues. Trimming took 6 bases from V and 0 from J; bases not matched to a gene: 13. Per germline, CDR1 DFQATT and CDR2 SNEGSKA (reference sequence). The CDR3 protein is CSAQGLAGGLRSYEQYF. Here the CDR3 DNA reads TGCAGTGCACAGGGGCTAGCGGGGGGTCTACGCTCCTACGAGCAGTACTTC.

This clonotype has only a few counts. The CDR3 nucleotides are TGCAGTGCTAGAGCCCCGGGGGTAGAGACCCAGTACTTC. Encoded protein: CSARAPGVETQYF. The J gene is TRBJ2-5, the V gene TRBV20-1, with D perhaps matching TRBD2 (6 bases). V lost 1 base and J lost 4, with 10 bases in between. Germline assignment: CDR1 DFQATT and CDR2 SNEGSKA (reference sequence). CDR3 length equals 13 residues.

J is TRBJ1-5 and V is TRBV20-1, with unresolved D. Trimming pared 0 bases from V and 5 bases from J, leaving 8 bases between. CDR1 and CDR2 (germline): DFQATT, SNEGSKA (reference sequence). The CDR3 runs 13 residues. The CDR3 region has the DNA TGCAGTGCTAGAGATATTAGGGATCAGCCCCAGCATTTT. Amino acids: CSARDIRDQPQHF.

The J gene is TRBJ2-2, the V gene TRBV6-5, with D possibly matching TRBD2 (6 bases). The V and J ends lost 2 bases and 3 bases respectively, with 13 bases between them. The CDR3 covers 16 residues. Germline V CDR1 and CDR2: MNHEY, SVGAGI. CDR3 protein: CASSYNVLADTGELFF. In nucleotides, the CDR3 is TGTGCCAGCAGTTACAATGTACTAGCTGACACCGGGGAGCTGTTTTTT.

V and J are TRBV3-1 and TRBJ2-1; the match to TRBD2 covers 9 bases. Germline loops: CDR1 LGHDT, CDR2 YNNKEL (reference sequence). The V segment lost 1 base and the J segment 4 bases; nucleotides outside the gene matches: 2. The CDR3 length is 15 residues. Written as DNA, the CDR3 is TGTGCCAGCAGCCAAGGGACTAGCGCTTACAATGAGCAGTTCTTC. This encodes CASSQGTSAYNEQFF.